This T cell receptor (beta chain) appears in the sequencing data of a study of T cell responses to AZD1222 COVID-19 vaccine. V lost 7 bases, J lost 6 bases, and 7 bases stayed unmatched. Germline values: CDR1 MNHEY, CDR2 SVGAGI. CDR3 length equals 14 residues. The method was immunoSEQ multiplex PCR; TCRdb's version includes in-frame clones alone and lacks a portion of them. The data show some 81,000 clones, 75% to 95% seen once. Sequencing used peripheral blood, obtained 28 days after the second AZD1222 dose. The receptor's source is an adult who received the AZD1222 COVID-19 vaccine. V usage is TRBV6-5 and J usage is TRBJ1-5, with TRBD1 identical over 9 bases. CDR3 coding DNA: TGTGCCAGCAAGAGGGACAGGGACGCTCAGCCCCAGCATTTT. Amino acid sequence: CASKRDRDAQPQHF.